A single sample is the source of the 5 T cell receptor beta chains below, sequenced in a study of T cells after yellow fever vaccination. TCRdb passed the 5' RACE reads through MiXCR, listing each CDR3 protein once. The data show tens of thousands of distinct CDR3 sequences, about 6% seen once. Sample: CD4+ T cells sorted from PBMCs, taken roughly 15 days after the first yellow fever vaccination. Receptors originate from a man aged 18 to 30 who received the YFV17D yellow fever vaccine.

This clonotype was picked up many times. The V and J genes are TRBV5-1 and TRBJ2-3; D may be TRBD1 (6 bases). The V gene lost 5 bases and the J gene lost 4 bases, with 11 bases spanning the gap. Germline loops: CDR1 SGHRS, CDR2 YFSETQ. The CDR3 is 13 amino acids. In nucleotides, the CDR3 is TGCGCCAGCAGGAACAGGGCTTCAGATACGCAGTATTTT. Its translation is CASRNRASDTQYF.

The CDR3 spells CASRETGLNPYNEQFF. In DNA form, the CDR3 reads TGTGCCAGCAGGGAGACAGGTCTAAACCCCTACAATGAGCAGTTCTTC. J is TRBJ2-1 and V is TRBV2; D perhaps matches TRBD1 (6 bases). V was trimmed by 6 bases and J by 2 bases, leaving 17 bases between them. Germline-derived CDR1 and CDR2 are SNHLY and FYNNEI. The CDR3 spans 16 residues.

This clonotype was observed many times. V is TRBV11-2 and J is TRBJ2-1, with TRBD2 matching over 9 bases. This CDR3 has 14 amino acids. In germline, CDR1 is SGHAT, CDR2 FQNNGV. V shed 3 bases, J shed 9 bases, and the junction held 6 bases outside the gene matches. Written as DNA, the CDR3 is TGTGCCAGCAGCTTGGCGGGGGGGCTCGGTGAGCAGTTCTTC. Encoded protein: CASSLAGGLGEQFF.

This clonotype was seen at least ten times. The CDR3 sequence is CASSLWGVDTEAFF. The CDR3 DNA reads TGTGCCAGCAGTTTATGGGGGGTCGACACTGAAGCTTTCTTT. The chain recombines TRBV12-3 or TRBV12-4 with TRBJ1-1; perhaps TRBD1 as D (5 bases). V was pared by 2 bases and J by 3 bases, with 10 bases between. CDR3 length: 14 amino acids.

The table lists this clonotype with many counts. The chain carries TRBV5-5 and TRBJ1-2; D not certain. The germline gives CDR1 SGHKS, CDR2 YYEKEE (reference sequence). V dropped 4 bases and J dropped 5 bases, with 18 bases sitting between them. The CDR3 runs 15 residues. CDR3 sequence (DNA): TGTGCCAGCAGCGCCACCCTAAGCCAGCGGTATGGCTACACCTTC. Protein: CASSATLSQRYGYTF.